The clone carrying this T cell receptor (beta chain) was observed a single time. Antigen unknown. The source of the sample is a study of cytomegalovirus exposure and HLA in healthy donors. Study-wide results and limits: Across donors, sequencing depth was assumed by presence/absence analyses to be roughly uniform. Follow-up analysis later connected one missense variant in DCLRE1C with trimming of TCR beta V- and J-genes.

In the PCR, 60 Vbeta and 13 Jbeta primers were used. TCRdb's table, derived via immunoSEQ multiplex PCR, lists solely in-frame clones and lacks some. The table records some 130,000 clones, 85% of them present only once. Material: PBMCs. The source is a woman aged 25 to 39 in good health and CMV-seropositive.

CDR3 in DNA: TGTGCCAGCAGTGGCGCGGGGACAGGGAATGAAAAACTGTTTTTT. It specifies CASSGAGTGNEKLFF. This chain joins TRBV2 and TRBJ1-4; TRBD1 aligns across 9 bases. CDR1 is SNHLY, CDR2 FYNNEI, per germline. There are 15 residues in the CDR3. V dropped 4 bases and J dropped 5; count of bases not matched to a gene: 5.